This T cell receptor (delta chain) was sequenced for a study of delta chains in infants with herpesvirus infections (dated by TCRdb to the early 2020s). The study in broad terms: The study prospectively followed a Ugandan infant birth cohort from birth to characterize gammadelta T cell responses to primary cytomegalovirus (CMV) infection. Using PBMC, gammadelta TCRs were sequenced for approximately 17 CMV-infected infants, one of whom was congenitally infected, and for several CMV-uninfected infants who had enough sample available. By approximate age, the infant blood samples fell into groups of 1.5, 4, 8 and 12 months. The study searched for a public fetal Vdelta1/Vgamma8 gammadelta TCR clonotype in infants who acquired CMV infection after birth. Belgian fetal and cord blood gammadelta TCR data that had been published previously were included solely for comparison and were not produced in this cohort.

The CDR3 contains 27 residues, cysteine and phenylalanine counted. Per the germline V gene, NSMFDY is the CDR1 and ISSIKDK is the CDR2. As concerns this clone: Its antigen is currently not known. It is unclear where the CDR3 begins or ends on the DNA, so no DNA is shown, and the CDR3 is as TCRdb lists it.

What the study reported, not specific to this receptor: In CMV-uninfected infants, the public clonotype might still be present but below the detection limit. The authors acknowledged a small sample size and a lack of race- or environment-matched controls, because almost all Ugandans acquire CMV before adulthood. Detection of the public clonotype was limited to the first time point after infection, and the public clonotype was not found in uninfected infants or in infants infected after 120 days. The public Vdelta1 clonotype was detected in about 20% of the 18 CMV-infected infants, namely three infected postnatally before 120 days of age and the congenitally infected infant. Public-clonotype frequency among Vdelta1 cells appeared to correlate inversely with age at infection and decayed rapidly, seemingly not persisting beyond roughly 9 weeks.

Pregnant women receiving prenatal care in Kampala, Uganda, were recruited, and the infants of these women were enrolled, with documentation of maternal HIV status required. Home visits to families took place weekly, and collection of infant clinical information, oral swabs and peripheral blood began at 6 weeks of age and was repeated every 4 months after that. Blood was drawn into heparin tubes, and PBMC were separated by Ficoll-Paque density gradient centrifugation and then cryopreserved. Library creation used RT-PCR. To generate TCR cDNA, PBMC RNA underwent reverse transcription with SuperScript II using gamma-chain- and delta-chain-specific primers. Purification of cDNA was performed with AMPure XP beads, after which the cDNA was amplified and indexed with Illumina adapters by means of the Nextera XT Index Kit. gammadelta TCR libraries were sequenced on an Illumina MiSeq with a V2 300-cycle kit. The authors' pipeline ran thus. Using MiXCR v2.1.12, CDR3 sequences were assembled, and reads were mapped onto D, J and V genes obtained from GenBank. VDJtools v1.2.1 was used to carry out repertoire analyses of the CDR3 clonotypes. TCRdb reprocessed the public reads with the caller CATT; rows with the same DNA were merged afterwards. The V and J calls were not made by the authors but by TCRdb's processing. This sample is represented by 250 to 350 delta-chain clones; roughly 16% of them were singletons. About 26% of the sample rests with the top ten.

This sequence was found in a human donor who was a Ugandan infant, either HIV-exposed or HIV-unexposed (not recorded which). Recombination linked TRAV29/DV5 to TRDJ2; the tabulated D call, TRDD3, remains unverified against the DNA. Material: peripheral blood, obtained at time point 2 of longitudinal follow-up. The CDR3 here reads CSVLLCSKRMGLGIFLARPYRTAQLFF.